Following are 10 T cell receptor beta chains from one sample sequenced in a study of blood T cells in healthy people across ages. Primed by a sample-barcoded 5' primer and a J-beta primer mix, a second PCR proceeded for 7 to 11 cycles. TCRdb recomputed calls from the 5' RACE reads with MiXCR, one row per CDR3 protein. This sample has just under 750,000 distinct CDR3 sequences, with 22% found just once. The specimen was blood. The origin of the receptors is a man aged 65 to 85 in good health.

In its sample, this clonotype was seen a few times. This chain joins TRBV10-3 and TRBJ2-1; possibly TRBD2 for D (5 bases). Germline values: CDR1 ENHRY, CDR2 SYGVKD. The CDR3 loop spans 14 amino acids. The germline V and J ends were trimmed by 8 bases and 5 bases, with 16 bases remaining between them. The DNA for the CDR3 is TGTGCCATCTCGCGGACTGCTGAGCACAATGAGCAGTTCTTC. As protein: CAISRTAEHNEQFF.

This clonotype showed up just a few times. The rearrangement links TRBV2 to TRBJ2-3, with 13 bases matching TRBD2. Germline loops: CDR1 SNHLY, CDR2 FYNNEI. CDR3 length equals 16 residues. The V segment lost 4 bases and the J segment 1 base; nucleotides outside the gene matches: 2. CDR3 coding DNA: TGTGCCAGCAGTGCGGGACTAGCGGGACGCACAGATACGCAGTATTTT. Residues: CASSAGLAGRTDTQYF.

The V and J genes are TRBV4-1 and TRBJ2-3, with 9 bases fitting TRBD2. CDR1 and CDR2 from the germline V gene are MGHRA and YSYEKL. J was trimmed by 5 bases and V by 0 bases; bases with no gene match: 6. The CDR3 is 16 residues long. DNA of the CDR3: TGCGCCAGCAGCCAAGATTGGGGACTAGCAAGAGATACGCAGTATTTT. Its translation: CASSQDWGLARDTQYF.

There are a few counts of this clonotype. This rearrangement joins TRBV28 to TRBJ1-2; no definite D call. The CDR3 sequence is 12 residues long. Germline CDR1 and CDR2: MDHEN and SYDVKM. V was pared by 1 base and J by 7 bases, with 7 bases between. The CDR3 sequence: CASSLFVGGYTF. CDR3 bases: TGTGCCAGCAGTTTATTCGTGGGTGGCTACACCTTC.

Only a few counts were recorded for this clonotype. The chain links TRBV11-3 to TRBJ2-1; TRBD2 matches at 8 bases. Germline V gene sequence: CDR1 SGHNT, CDR2 YENEEA. This CDR3 region has 15 residues. V was pared by 5 bases and J by 3 bases, with 6 bases of the junction left unmatched. The chain's CDR3 is CASSLQGTSYNEQFF. CDR3 nucleotides: TGTGCCAGCAGCCTCCAGGGGACTAGCTACAATGAGCAGTTCTTC.

This clonotype was picked up a small number of times. The chain has TRBV20-1 and TRBJ1-3; TRBD1 aligns across 8 bases. V shed 5 bases and J 0 bases; nucleotides not matched to a gene: 6. The length of the CDR3 is 15 residues. Germline V gene sequence: CDR1 DFQATT, CDR2 SNEGSKA (reference sequence). The CDR3 sequence: CSAPDREDSGNTIYF. CDR3 bases: TGCAGTGCTCCGGACAGGGAAGACTCTGGAAACACCATATATTTT.

This clonotype was counted between two and nine times. The chain links TRBV7-8 to TRBJ1-2; 10 bases map to TRBD1. With V trimmed by 1 base and J by 4 bases, 6 bases remained unmatched. Germline assignment: CDR1 SGHVS and CDR2 FQNEAQ. The CDR3 contains 16 residues. The chain's CDR3 is CASSLGTWTGGYGYTF. CDR3 nucleotides: TGTGCCAGCAGCTTAGGAACGTGGACAGGGGGCTATGGCTACACCTTC.

V gene TRBV7-2 combines with J gene TRBJ1-4, with a tentative D call TRBD1 (6 bases). This CDR3 comprises 14 residues. Looked up from germline, CDR1 is SGHTA and CDR2 is FQGNSA. V was cut by 4 bases and J by 1 base, with 7 bases left in between. CDR3 sequence: CASSSGVTNEKLFF. As DNA, the CDR3 is TGTGCCAGCAGCTCAGGGGTAACTAATGAAAAACTGTTTTTT.

The chain has TRBV5-1 and TRBJ1-4; D is unclear. V was trimmed by 0 bases and J by 3 bases, leaving 6 bases between them. Per the germline V gene, CDR1 is SGHRS and CDR2 is YFSETQ. The CDR3 sequence is 14 residues long. The chain's CDR3 is CASSLDPANEKLFF. CDR3 DNA sequence: TGCGCCAGCAGCTTGGACCCCGCTAATGAAAAACTGTTTTTT.

There are a few counts of this clonotype. This chain connects TRBV5-6 to TRBJ2-2, with D perhaps matching TRBD2 (5 bases). CDR3 length: 16 amino acids. V lost 2 bases and J lost 0, with 11 bases in between. Germline values: CDR1 SGHDT, CDR2 YYEEEE. CDR3 loop: CASSFPSGPNTGELFF. The CDR3 nucleotides read TGTGCCAGCAGCTTCCCCAGCGGACCGAACACCGGGGAGCTGTTTTTT. Supplemented by reference TRBV5-6 and TRBJ2-2, the full variable domain reads DAGVTQSPTHLIKTRGQQVTLRCSPKSGHDTVSWYQQALGQGPQFIFQYYEEEERQRGNFPDRFSGHQFPNYSSELNVNALLLGDSALYLCASSFPSGPNTGELFFGEGSRLTVL.